The 5 T cell receptor beta chains listed next were all sequenced from one sample in a study of cytomegalovirus exposure and HLA in healthy donors. Use of 60 Vbeta and 13 Jbeta primers characterized the PCR. The table came from immunoSEQ multiplex PCR; TCRdb's copy has only in-frame clones and leaves some out. The sample has 150,000 to 200,000 clones, about 80% seen once. The sequenced material came from PBMCs. These receptors were collected from a girl under 18 in good health and CMV-seropositive.

The CDR3 DNA reads as TGTGCCAGCAGTTTATCCTCAGGGCTGAGCTCCTACGAGCAGTACTTC. This translates into CASSLSSGLSSYEQYF. This chain joins TRBV27 and TRBJ2-7; D possibly corresponds to TRBD1 (5 bases). The CDR3 spans 16 residues. V was clipped by 0 bases and J by 0 bases, with 12 bases between them. Germline V gives CDR1 MNHEY, CDR2 SMNVEV (reference sequence).

This clone was observed once. V is TRBV15 and J is TRBJ2-1, with TRBD2 as a possible D gene (6 bases). V gave up 5 bases and J gave up 7 bases, with 15 bases separating them. The CDR3 has 14 residues. Looked up from germline, CDR1 is LNHNV and CDR2 is YYDKDF (reference sequence). The CDR3: CATSVGTHFNEQFF. Here the CDR3 DNA reads TGTGCCACCAGCGTAGGGACTCATTTTAATGAGCAGTTCTTC.

The V call is TRBV19, the J call TRBJ2-7; D ambiguous. The CDR3 runs 14 residues. Germline CDR1 is LNHDA and CDR2 is SQIVND (reference sequence). The V and J ends lost 1 base and 2 bases respectively, with 9 bases between them. CDR3 in DNA: TGTGCCAGTAGTATAGGATTCCAGACCTACGAGCAGTACTTC. It translates to CASSIGFQTYEQYF.

This chain uses TRBV7-8 with TRBJ2-7; maybe TRBD1 (5 bases). There are 15 residues in the CDR3. The V end lost 5 bases, the J end lost 6 bases, and 20 bases lay between the germline ends. Looked up from germline, CDR1 is SGHVS and CDR2 is FQNEAQ. CDR3 sequence: CASSPGARGSLEQYF. The CDR3 DNA sequence: TGTGCCAGCAGCCCCGGTGCTAGGGGATCTCTCGAGCAGTACTTC.

This clone appeared a single time. This chain joins TRBV15 and TRBJ2-1; D gene unclear. V was clipped by 1 base and J by 4 bases, with 8 bases between them. The CDR3 has 14 residues. Germline-derived CDR1 and CDR2 are LNHNV and YYDKDF (reference sequence). DNA for the CDR3: TGTGCCACCAGCAGAGCGACACTGTACAATGAGCAGTTCTTC. It codes for CATSRATLYNEQFF.